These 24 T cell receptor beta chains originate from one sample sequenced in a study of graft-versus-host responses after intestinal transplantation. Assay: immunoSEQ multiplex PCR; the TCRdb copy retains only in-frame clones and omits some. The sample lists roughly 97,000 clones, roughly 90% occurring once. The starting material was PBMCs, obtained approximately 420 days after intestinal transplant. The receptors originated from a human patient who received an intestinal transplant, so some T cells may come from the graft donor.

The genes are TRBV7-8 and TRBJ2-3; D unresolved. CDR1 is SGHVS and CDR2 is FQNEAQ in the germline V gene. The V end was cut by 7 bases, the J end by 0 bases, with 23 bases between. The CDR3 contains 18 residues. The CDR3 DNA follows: TGTGCCAGCACCCGCCTTATGGTGCCGCTTAATAGCACAGATACGCAGTATTTT. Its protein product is CASTRLMVPLNSTDTQYF.

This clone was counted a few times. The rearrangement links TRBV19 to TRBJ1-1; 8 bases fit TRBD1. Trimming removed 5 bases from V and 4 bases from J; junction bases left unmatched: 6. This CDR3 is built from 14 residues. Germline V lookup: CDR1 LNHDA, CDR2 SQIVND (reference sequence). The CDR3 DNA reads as TGTGCCAGTAGTCCAGGACAGGGAAGCACTGAAGCTTTCTTT. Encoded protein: CASSPGQGSTEAFF.

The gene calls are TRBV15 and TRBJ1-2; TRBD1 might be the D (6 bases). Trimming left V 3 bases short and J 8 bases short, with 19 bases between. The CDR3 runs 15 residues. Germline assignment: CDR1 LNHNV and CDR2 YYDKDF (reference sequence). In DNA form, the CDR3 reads TGTGCCACCAGCAGGGGGGCGCCCACCTTGGGGGGCTACACCTTC. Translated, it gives CATSRGAPTLGGYTF.

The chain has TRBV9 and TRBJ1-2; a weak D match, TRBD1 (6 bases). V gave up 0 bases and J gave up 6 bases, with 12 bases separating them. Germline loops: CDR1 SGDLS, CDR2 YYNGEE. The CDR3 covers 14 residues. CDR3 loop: CASSVGSGGHGYTF. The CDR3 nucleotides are TGTGCCAGCAGCGTAGGATCGGGGGGCCATGGCTACACCTTC.

The CDR3 is CAISGGQGFSYEQYF. CDR3 nucleotides: TGTGCCATCAGTGGGGGGCAGGGCTTCTCCTACGAGCAGTACTTC. This rearrangement joins TRBV10-3 to TRBJ2-7; tentatively, D is TRBD1 (6 bases). This CDR3 is built from 15 residues. Trimming took 4 bases from V and 0 from J, leaving 13 bases between them. In germline, CDR1 is ENHRY, CDR2 SYGVKD.

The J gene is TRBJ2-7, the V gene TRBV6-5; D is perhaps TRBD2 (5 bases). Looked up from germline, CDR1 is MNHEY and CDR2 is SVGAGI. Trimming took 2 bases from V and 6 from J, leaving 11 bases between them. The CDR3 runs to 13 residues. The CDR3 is CASSYLGLGEQYF. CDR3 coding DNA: TGTGCCAGCAGTTACCTCGGACTGGGCGAGCAGTACTTC.

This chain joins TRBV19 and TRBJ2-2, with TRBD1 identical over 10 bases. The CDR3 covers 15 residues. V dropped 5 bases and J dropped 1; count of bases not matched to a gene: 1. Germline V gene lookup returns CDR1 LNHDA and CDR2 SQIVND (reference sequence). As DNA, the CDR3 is TGTGCCAGTAGTGACAGGGGGCAGAACACCGGGGAGCTGTTTTTT. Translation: CASSDRGQNTGELFF.

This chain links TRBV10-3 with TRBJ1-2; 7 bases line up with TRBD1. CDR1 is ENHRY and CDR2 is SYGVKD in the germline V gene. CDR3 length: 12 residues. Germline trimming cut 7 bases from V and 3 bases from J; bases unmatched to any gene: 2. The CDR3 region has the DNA TGTGCCATCAAAGGGACAGACTATGGCTACACCTTC. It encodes CAIKGTDYGYTF.

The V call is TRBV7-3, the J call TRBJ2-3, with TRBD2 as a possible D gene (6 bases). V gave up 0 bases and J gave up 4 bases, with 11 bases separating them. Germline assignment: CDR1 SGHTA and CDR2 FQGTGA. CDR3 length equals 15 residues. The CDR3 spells CASSLTFSGADTQYF. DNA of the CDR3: TGTGCCAGCAGCTTAACGTTTTCGGGGGCAGATACGCAGTATTTT.

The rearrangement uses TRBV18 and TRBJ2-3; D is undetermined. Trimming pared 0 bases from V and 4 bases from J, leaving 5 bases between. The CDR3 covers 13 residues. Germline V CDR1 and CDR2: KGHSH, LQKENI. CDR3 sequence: CASSPPGSDTQYF. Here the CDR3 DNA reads TGTGCCAGCTCACCACCAGGGTCAGATACGCAGTATTTT.

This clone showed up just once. CDR3 sequence: CGAGVIYNSPLHF. The DNA of the CDR3 is TGTGGGGCAGGGGTCATATATAATTCACCCCTCCACTTT. The rearrangement joins TRBV6-5 to TRBJ1-6; D perhaps matches TRBD1 (6 bases). This CDR3 has 13 residues. The germline gives CDR1 MNHEY, CDR2 SVGAGI.

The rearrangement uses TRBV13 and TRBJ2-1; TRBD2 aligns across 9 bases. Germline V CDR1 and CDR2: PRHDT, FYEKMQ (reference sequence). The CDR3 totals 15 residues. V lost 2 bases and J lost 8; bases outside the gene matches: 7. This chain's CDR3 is CASSLLAGGRDEQFF. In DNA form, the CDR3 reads TGTGCCAGCAGCTTACTCGCGGGGGGGCGCGATGAGCAGTTCTTC.

CDR3 coding DNA: TGTGCCAGCAGTCCCGGGATCTCCTACGAGCAGTACTTC. This sequence encodes CASSPGISYEQYF. The J gene is TRBJ2-7, the V gene TRBV6-5; tentative D call: TRBD2 (5 bases). The CDR3 runs 13 residues. V lost 5 bases and J lost 0, with 8 bases in between. Germline V CDR1 and CDR2: MNHEY, SVGAGI.

As DNA, the CDR3 is TGTGCCAGCAGCTCGGCTGGGGGCTGGGCCGAGCAGTACTTC. This gives the protein CASSSAGGWAEQYF. The V and J genes are TRBV7-9 and TRBJ2-7, with a weak D call TRBD1 (6 bases). This CDR3 region has 14 residues. From germline, CDR1 is SEHNR and CDR2 FQNEAQ (reference sequence). Trimming stripped 4 bases from V and 6 bases from J, with 16 bases between.

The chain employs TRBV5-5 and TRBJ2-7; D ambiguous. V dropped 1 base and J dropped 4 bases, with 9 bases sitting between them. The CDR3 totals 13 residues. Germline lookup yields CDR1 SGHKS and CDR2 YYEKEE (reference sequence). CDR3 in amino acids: CASSLTTSYEQYF. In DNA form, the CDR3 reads TGTGCCAGCAGCTTGACCACATCGTACGAGCAGTACTTC.

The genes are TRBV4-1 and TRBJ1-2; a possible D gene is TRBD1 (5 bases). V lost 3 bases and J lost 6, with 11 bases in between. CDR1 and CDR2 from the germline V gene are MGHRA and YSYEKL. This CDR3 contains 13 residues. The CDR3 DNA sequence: TGCGCCAGCAGCCACACGGGGGTCAATGGCTACACCTTC. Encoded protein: CASSHTGVNGYTF.

The CDR3 protein is CASSSAHYEQYF. Written as DNA, the CDR3 is TGTGCCAGCAGCTCCGCCCACTACGAGCAGTACTTC. V and J are TRBV7-9 and TRBJ2-7; D is ambiguous. The length of the CDR3 is 12 residues. From germline, CDR1 is SEHNR and CDR2 FQNEAQ (reference sequence). V lost 4 bases to trimming and J lost 3 bases, with 7 bases between them. The variable domain in full, completed from reference TRBV7-9 and TRBJ2-7, reads DTGVSQNPRHKITKRGQNVTFRCDPISEHNRLYWYRQTLGQGPEFLTYFQNEAQLEKSRLLSDRFSAERPKGSFSTLEIQRTEQGDSAMYLCASSSAHYEQYFGPGTRLTVT.

The CDR3 bases are TGCGCCAGCAGCGAAACGGACAGAGCATTAGGGGGCTACACCTTC. This encodes CASSETDRALGGYTF. The J gene is TRBJ1-2, the V gene TRBV5-1, with D perhaps matching TRBD1 (6 bases). This CDR3 spans 15 amino acids. Per the germline V gene, CDR1 is SGHRS and CDR2 is YFSETQ. Deletions cut 4 bases from V and 8 bases from J, with 21 bases between. The full variable domain, rest sourced from reference TRBV5-1 and TRBJ1-2, is KAGVTQTPRYLIKTRGQQVTLSCSPISGHRSVSWYQQTPGQGLQFLFEYFSETQRNKGNFPGRFSGRQFSNSRSEMNVSTLELGDSALYLCASSETDRALGGYTFGSGTRLTVV.

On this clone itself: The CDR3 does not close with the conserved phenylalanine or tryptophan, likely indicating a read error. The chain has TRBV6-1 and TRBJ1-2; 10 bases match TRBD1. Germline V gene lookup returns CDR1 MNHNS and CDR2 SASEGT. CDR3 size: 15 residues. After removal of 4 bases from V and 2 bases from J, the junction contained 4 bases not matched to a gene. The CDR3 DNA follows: TGTGCCAGCAGTGCGGACAGGGGGGTAAACTATGGCTACACCCTC. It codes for CASSADRGVNYGYTL.

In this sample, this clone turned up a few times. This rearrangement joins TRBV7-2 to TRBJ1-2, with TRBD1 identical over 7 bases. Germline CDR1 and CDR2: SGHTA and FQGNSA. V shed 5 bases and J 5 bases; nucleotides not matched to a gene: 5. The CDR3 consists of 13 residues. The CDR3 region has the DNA TGTGCCAGCAGCCGACAGGGAGGATATGGCTACACCTTC. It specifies CASSRQGGYGYTF.

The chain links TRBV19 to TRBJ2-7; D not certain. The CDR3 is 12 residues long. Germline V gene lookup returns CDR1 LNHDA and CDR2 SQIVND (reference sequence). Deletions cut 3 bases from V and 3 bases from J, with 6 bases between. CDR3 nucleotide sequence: TGTGCCAGTAGTATTTGGGGCTACGAGCAGTACTTC. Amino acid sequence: CASSIWGYEQYF.

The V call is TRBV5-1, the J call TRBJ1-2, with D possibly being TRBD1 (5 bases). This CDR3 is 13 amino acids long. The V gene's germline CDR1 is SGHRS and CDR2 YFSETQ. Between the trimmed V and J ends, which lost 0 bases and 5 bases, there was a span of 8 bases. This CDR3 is CASSLAGTYGYTF. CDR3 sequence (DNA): TGCGCCAGCAGCTTGGCAGGGACGTATGGCTACACCTTC.

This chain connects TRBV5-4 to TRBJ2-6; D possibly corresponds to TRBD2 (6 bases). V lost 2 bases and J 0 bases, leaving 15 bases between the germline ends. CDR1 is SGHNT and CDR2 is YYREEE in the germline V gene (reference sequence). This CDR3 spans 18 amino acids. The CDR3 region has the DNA TGTGCCAGCAGCTTAAAGCGGGTAAATCCCTCTGGGGCCAACGTCCTGACTTTC. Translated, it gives CASSLKRVNPSGANVLTF. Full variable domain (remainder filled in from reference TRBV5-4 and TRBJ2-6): ETGVTQSPTHLIKTRGQQVTLRCSSQSGHNTVSWYQQALGQGPQFIFQYYREEENGRGNFPPRFSGLQFPNYSSELNVNALELDDSALYLCASSLKRVNPSGANVLTFGAGSRLTVL.

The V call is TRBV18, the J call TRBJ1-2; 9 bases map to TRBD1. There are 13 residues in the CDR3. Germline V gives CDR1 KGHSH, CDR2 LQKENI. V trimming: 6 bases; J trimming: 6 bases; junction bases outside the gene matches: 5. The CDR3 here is CASSWDRVHGYTF. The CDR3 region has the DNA TGTGCCAGCTCCTGGGACAGGGTGCATGGCTACACCTTC.